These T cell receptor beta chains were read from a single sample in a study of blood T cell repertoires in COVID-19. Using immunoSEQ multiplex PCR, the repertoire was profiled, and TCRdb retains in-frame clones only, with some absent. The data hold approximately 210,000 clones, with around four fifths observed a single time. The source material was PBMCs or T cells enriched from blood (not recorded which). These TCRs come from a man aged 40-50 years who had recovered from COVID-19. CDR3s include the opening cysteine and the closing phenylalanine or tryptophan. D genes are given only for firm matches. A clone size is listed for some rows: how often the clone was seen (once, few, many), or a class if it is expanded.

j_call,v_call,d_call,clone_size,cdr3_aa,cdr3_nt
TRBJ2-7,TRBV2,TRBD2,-,CASRLLAGVSYEQYF,TGTGCCAGCAGGTTACTAGCGGGAGTCTCCTACGAGCAGTACTTC
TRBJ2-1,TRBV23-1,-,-,CASSQPFGREVDNEQFF,TGCGCCAGCAGTCAACCTTTTGGCAGGGAGGTGGACAATGAGCAGTTCTTC
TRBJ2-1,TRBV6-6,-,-,CASSYSGLLPYNEQFF,TGTGCCAGCAGTTACTCCGGACTACTGCCCTACAATGAGCAGTTCTTC
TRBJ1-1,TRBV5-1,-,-,CASSLATPLEVETEAFF,TGCGCCAGCAGCTTGGCGACCCCACTTGAGGTAGAAACTGAAGCTTTCTTT
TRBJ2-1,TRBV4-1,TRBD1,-,CASSLRTGRGNEQFF,TGCGCCAGCAGCCTACGGACAGGGCGGGGCAATGAGCAGTTCTTC
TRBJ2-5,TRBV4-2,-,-,CASSQGLQETQYF,TGTGCCAGCAGCCAAGGACTTCAAGAGACCCAGTACTTC
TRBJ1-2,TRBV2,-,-,CASSTYRQDDYTF,TGTGCCAGCAGTACTTATCGACAGGACGACTACACCTTC
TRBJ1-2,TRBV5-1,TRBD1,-,CASSLDGQGNYGYTF,TGCGCCAGCAGCTTGGACGGACAGGGGAACTATGGCTACACCTTC
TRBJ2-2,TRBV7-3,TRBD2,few,CASSISGLAGGMTGELFF,TGTGCCAGCAGTATTTCCGGACTAGCGGGAGGGATGACCGGGGAGCTGTTTTTT
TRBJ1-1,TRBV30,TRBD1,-,CAWSRGQTEAFF,TGTGCCTGGAGCAGGGGGCAAACTGAAGCTTTCTTT
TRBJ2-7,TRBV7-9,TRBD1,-,CASSWGQGASNEQYF,TGTGCCAGCAGCTGGGGACAGGGGGCGAGCAACGAGCAGTACTTC
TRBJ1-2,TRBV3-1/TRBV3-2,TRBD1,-,CASSLIDRGGGYTF,TGTGCCAGCAGCCTTATCGACAGGGGAGGGGGCTACACCTTC
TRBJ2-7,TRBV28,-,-,CASSLTGWQQYF,TGTGCCAGCAGTTTAACAGGGTGGCAGCAGTACTTC
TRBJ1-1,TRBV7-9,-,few,CASSLGSGGGTEAFF,TGTGCCAGCAGCTTAGGTTCTGGTGGAGGCACTGAAGCTTTCTTT
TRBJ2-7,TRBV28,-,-,CATLNQQGTGYEQYF,TGTGCCACCCTCAACCAACAGGGAACGGGGTACGAGCAGTACTTC
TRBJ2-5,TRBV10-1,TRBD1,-,CASSEGGREETQYF,TGCGCCAGCAGTGAAGGGGGCAGGGAAGAGACCCAGTACTTC
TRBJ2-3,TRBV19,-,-,CASSIYSGVRDTQYF,TGTGCCAGTAGTATCTATTCGGGAGTCAGGGATACGCAGTATTTT
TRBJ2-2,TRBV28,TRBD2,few,CASSLLLAGGRTGELFF,TGTGCCAGCAGTTTATTACTAGCGGGAGGGCGGACCGGGGAGCTGTTTTTT
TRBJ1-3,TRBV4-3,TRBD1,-,CASSQGGGGRGSGNTIYF,TGCGCCAGCAGCCAAGGCGGAGGGGGCAGGGGCTCTGGAAACACCATATATTTT
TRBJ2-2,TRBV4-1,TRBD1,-,CASSQETGTNTGELFF,TGCGCCAGCAGCCAAGAGACAGGGACGAACACCGGGGAGCTGTTTTTT
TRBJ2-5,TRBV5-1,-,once,CASRRGSGVQETQYF,TGCGCCAGCAGGCGTGGATCCGGGGTACAAGAGACCCAGTACTTC
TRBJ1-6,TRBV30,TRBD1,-,CAWSPGTAYNSPLHF,TGTGCCTGGAGTCCAGGGACAGCTTATAATTCACCCCTCCACTTT
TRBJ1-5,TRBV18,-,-,CASSPRAGFEGNQPQHF,TGTGCCAGCTCACCACGGGCAGGGTTTGAAGGCAATCAGCCCCAGCATTTT
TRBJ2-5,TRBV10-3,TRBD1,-,CAIRRQGAAETQYF,TGTGCCATCAGACGACAGGGGGCGGCTGAGACCCAGTACTTC
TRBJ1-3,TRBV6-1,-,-,CASGDGFGVNTIYF,TGTGCCAGCGGTGATGGGTTCGGGGTAAACACCATATATTTT
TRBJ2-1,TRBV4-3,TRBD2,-,CASSQDAGVAGYNEQFF,TGCGCCAGCAGCCAAGATGCGGGGGTAGCGGGATACAATGAGCAGTTCTTC
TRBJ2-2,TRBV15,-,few,CATSRGTGSPTGELFF,TGTGCCACCAGCAGAGGGACGGGGTCCCCCACCGGGGAGCTGTTTTTT
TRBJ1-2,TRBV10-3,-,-,CAISVIQGNYGYTF,TGTGCCATCAGTGTTATCCAGGGTAACTATGGCTACACCTTC
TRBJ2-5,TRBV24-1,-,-,CATSDFRGETQYF,TGTGCCACCAGTGATTTCAGGGGAGAGACCCAGTACTTC
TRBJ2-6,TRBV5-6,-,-,CASSLDWASGANVLTF,TGTGCCAGCAGCTTGGACTGGGCCTCTGGGGCCAACGTCCTGACTTTC
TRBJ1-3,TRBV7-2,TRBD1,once,CASRGTGSGNTIYF,TGTGCCAGCAGGGGGACAGGCTCTGGAAACACCATATATTTT
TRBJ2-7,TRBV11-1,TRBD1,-,CASSSNRGLEQYF,TGTGCCAGCAGCTCAAACAGGGGGCTCGAGCAGTACTTC
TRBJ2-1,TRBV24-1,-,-,CATSDGDGGYNEQFF,TGTGCCACCAGTGATGGTGACGGCGGCTACAATGAGCAGTTCTTC
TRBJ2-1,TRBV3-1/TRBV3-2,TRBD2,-,CASSQALAGVSYNEQFF,TGTGCCAGCAGCCAGGCCTTAGCGGGGGTGTCCTACAATGAGCAGTTCTTC
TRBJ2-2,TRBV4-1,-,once,CASSQVRRVETGELFF,TGCGCCAGCAGCCAAGTTAGGCGGGTGGAGACCGGGGAGCTGTTTTTT
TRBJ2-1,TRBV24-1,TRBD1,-,CATSDSGQGAGNEQFF,TGTGCCACCAGTGATTCGGGACAGGGGGCCGGCAATGAGCAGTTCTTC
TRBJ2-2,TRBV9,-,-,CASSVGGFGELFF,TGTGCCAGCAGCGTAGGTGGCTTCGGGGAGCTGTTTTTT
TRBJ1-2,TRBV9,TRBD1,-,CASSASGTVFNYGYTF,TGTGCCAGCAGCGCCTCCGGGACAGTCTTTAACTATGGCTACACCTTC
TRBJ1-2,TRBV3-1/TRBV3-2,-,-,CASSQDPFYGNGGGYTF,TGTGCCAGCAGCCAAGATCCTTTTTACGGGAACGGAGGCGGCTACACCTTC
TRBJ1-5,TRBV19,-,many,CASSMSRDQPQHF,TGTGCCAGTAGTATGTCCCGAGATCAGCCCCAGCATTTT
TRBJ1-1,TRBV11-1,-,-,CASSLTRENTEAFF,TGTGCCAGCAGCTTAACGAGGGAGAACACTGAAGCTTTCTTT
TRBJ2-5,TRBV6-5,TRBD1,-,CASSLARDREETQYF,TGTGCCAGCAGTCTCGCCCGGGACAGGGAAGAGACCCAGTACTTC
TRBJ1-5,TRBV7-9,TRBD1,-,CASSLGVGDSINQPQHF,TGTGCCAGCAGCTTAGGCGTAGGGGACAGCATCAATCAGCCCCAGCATTTT
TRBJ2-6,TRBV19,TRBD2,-,CASSLGLAGSGANVLTF,TGTGCCAGTAGTTTAGGACTAGCGGGATCTGGGGCCAACGTCCTGACTTTC
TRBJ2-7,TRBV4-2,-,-,CASSPLGESYEQYF,TGTGCCAGCAGCCCCCTTGGAGAGTCCTACGAGCAGTACTTC
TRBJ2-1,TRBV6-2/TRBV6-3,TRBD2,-,CASSFGTSGRNQFF,TGTGCCAGCAGTTTCGGGACTAGCGGGAGGAATCAGTTCTTC
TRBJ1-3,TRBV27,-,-,CASCSLGQPPSGNTIYF,TGTGCCAGCTGCTCACTAGGACAGCCACCCTCTGGAAACACCATATATTTT
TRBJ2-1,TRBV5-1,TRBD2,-,CASSLGLAGASGEQFF,TGCGCCAGCAGCTTGGGACTAGCGGGGGCCTCCGGTGAGCAGTTCTTC
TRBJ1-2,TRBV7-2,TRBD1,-,CASSYPRDSGYGYTF,TGTGCCAGCAGCTACCCCCGGGACAGCGGGTATGGCTACACCTTC
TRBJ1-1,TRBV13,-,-,CASSLSTSEAFF,TGTGCCAGCAGCTTAAGTACTTCTGAAGCTTTCTTT
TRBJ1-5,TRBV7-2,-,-,CASSVRVGSNQPQHF,TGTGCCAGCAGCGTCAGGGTTGGGAGCAATCAGCCCCAGCATTTT